The T cell receptor (beta chain) described here comes from a study of shared clonotypes between healthy human individuals. The protocol was immunoSEQ multiplex PCR, while the TCRdb copy is restricted to in-frame clones and leaves out a portion. The table includes roughly 510,000 clones, approximately 79% detected once. After removal of 5 bases from V and 5 bases from J, the junction contained 12 bases not matched to a gene. This CDR3 is 16 amino acids long. CDR1 is SGHDT, CDR2 YYEEEE, per germline. The specimen sequenced was PBMCs. The chain couples TRBV5-6 to TRBJ2-7; 11 nucleotides align to TRBD1. The clonotype originates from a woman aged 40 to 49 in good health. Some clones in this sample may be carry-over from other donors' samples. The CDR3 loop reads CASRRTPGQGADEQYF. As DNA, the CDR3 is TGTGCCAGCAGACGGACCCCCGGACAGGGGGCCGACGAGCAGTACTTC.